This TCR beta chain was observed in a study of blood T cell repertoires in COVID-19. For the study at large: The United States, Italy and Spain provided the acute and convalescent COVID-19 samples.

In the original processing: Amplification from reference gene primers served as the basis for estimated nucleated cell counts. The protocol was immunoSEQ multiplex PCR, while the TCRdb copy is restricted to in-frame clones and leaves out a portion. V, J and clone size reflect that table, while D and trimming were determined from the DNA. The sample lists around 120,000 clones; over 80% were seen once. The germline V and J ends were trimmed by 2 bases and 3 bases, with 11 bases remaining between them. The CDR3 length is 14 residues. Germline loops: CDR1 SNHLY, CDR2 FYNNEI. This chain joins TRBV2 and TRBJ2-7, with TRBD1 as a possible D gene (7 bases). Sequencing used peripheral blood. The origin of this receptor is a middle-aged man with active or convalescent COVID-19. CDR3 region: CASSEQGGNYEQYF. DNA for the CDR3: TGTGCCAGCAGTGAACAGGGGGGCAACTACGAGCAGTACTTC.